Below are 21 T cell receptor beta chains sequenced from a single sample in a study of cytomegalovirus exposure and HLA in healthy donors. The PCR used 60 Vbeta and 13 Jbeta primers. Libraries were prepared by immunoSEQ multiplex PCR; TCRdb keeps only in-frame clonotypes and omits some of them. The table has about 150,000 clones, less than 85% seen once. Sequencing input: PBMCs. These receptors were taken from a man between 45 and 60 years old in good health and CMV-seropositive.

The gene calls are TRBV11-2 and TRBJ1-6; D is unresolved. V lost 5 bases, J lost 8 bases, and 16 bases lay in between. CDR1 SGHAT and CDR2 FQNNGV come from the germline V gene. The CDR3 runs 15 residues. The CDR3: CASSLEEGGDSPLHF. CDR3 sequence (DNA): TGTGCCAGCAGCCTGGAGGAGGGAGGAGATTCACCCCTCCACTTT. The full variable domain, in which reference TRBV11-2 and TRBJ1-6 provide the parts outside the CDR3, is EAGVAQSPRYKIIEKRQSVAFWCNPISGHATLYWYQQILGQGPKLLIQFQNNGVVDDSQLPKDRFSAERLKGVDSTLKIQPAKLEDSAVYLCASSLEEGGDSPLHFGNGTRLTVT.

This chain joins TRBV19 and TRBJ2-2; 10 nucleotides align to TRBD1. The CDR3 has 16 amino acids. The germline CDR1 and CDR2 sequences are LNHDA and SQIVND (reference sequence). The ends lost 1 base at V and 5 bases at J; junction bases unmatched: 4. In DNA, the CDR3 is TGTGCCAGTAGTATAGTGGGACAGGGGCGTACCGGGGAGCTGTTTTTT. Residues: CASSIVGQGRTGELFF.

V and J are TRBV5-4 and TRBJ2-2; 10 bases are a match to TRBD1. The germline V gene has CDR1 SGHNT and CDR2 YYREEE (reference sequence). With V trimmed by 0 bases and J by 6 bases, 5 bases remained unmatched. CDR3 size: 16 residues. The CDR3 nucleotides read TGTGCCAGCAGCTTGGAAGGGACAGGGGTATCCGGGGAGCTGTTTTTT. Translation: CASSLEGTGVSGELFF.

The chain is built from TRBV6-5 and TRBJ1-2, with 8 positions matching TRBD1. Trimming took 6 bases from V and 0 from J; bases not matched to a gene: 3. The germline V gene encodes CDR1 MNHEY and CDR2 SVGAGI. The CDR3 totals 14 residues. The CDR3 loop reads CASRGQVANYGYTF. The CDR3 bases are TGTGCCAGCAGGGGACAGGTAGCTAACTATGGCTACACCTTC.

The chain links TRBV19 to TRBJ2-3, with D possibly being TRBD1 (5 bases). The ends were cut back, 6 bases at V and 4 bases at J, with 11 bases in the middle. Germline lookup yields CDR1 LNHDA and CDR2 SQIVND (reference sequence). The CDR3 totals 13 residues. The CDR3 DNA is TGTGCCAGTAGCAGGGTGGGCCCAGATACGCAGTATTTT. Translating gives CASSRVGPDTQYF.

The chain employs TRBV6-5 and TRBJ1-1; maybe TRBD1 (6 bases). Germline lookup yields CDR1 MNHEY and CDR2 SVGAGI. Between the trimmed V and J ends, which lost 6 bases and 4 bases, there was a span of 18 bases. The CDR3 is made up of 15 amino acids. CDR3 region: CASSWTGGQVTEAFF. CDR3 DNA: TGTGCCAGCAGCTGGACCGGGGGGCAGGTCACTGAAGCTTTCTTT.

The chain combines TRBV27 with TRBJ2-7; no clear D gene. Germline CDR1 reads MNHEY; CDR2 reads SMNVEV (reference sequence). The CDR3 is 14 residues long. V was trimmed by 3 bases and J by 6 bases, leaving 15 bases between them. In DNA form, the CDR3 reads TGTGCCAGCAGTTTTACAGTCGAAGTGGGCGAGCAGTACTTC. It yields the protein CASSFTVEVGEQYF.

This clone was observed many times. The chain recombines TRBV6-4 with TRBJ2-1; a weak D match, TRBD1 (6 bases). Trimming cost V 2 bases and J 8 bases, with 13 bases left between them. Germline loops: CDR1 MRHNA, CDR2 SNTAGT. CDR3 length: 14 residues. CDR3 sequence reads: CASSDGGHGHEQFF. CDR3 DNA sequence: TGTGCCAGCAGTGACGGGGGCCACGGGCATGAGCAGTTCTTC.

The chain uses TRBV5-5 and TRBJ2-3, with D tentatively TRBD2 (7 bases). The V gene lost 0 bases and the J gene lost 3 bases, with 14 bases spanning the gap. Germline CDR1 and CDR2: SGHKS and YYEKEE (reference sequence). This CDR3 has 16 residues. DNA for the CDR3: TGTGCCAGCAGCTTGGAGGGGGGAGGGCTAACAGATACGCAGTATTTT. Residues: CASSLEGGGLTDTQYF.

This chain links TRBV2 with TRBJ2-7; 8 nucleotides line up with TRBD2. CDR1 SNHLY and CDR2 FYNNEI come from the germline V gene. The CDR3 is 15 amino acids. Trimming at V came to 2 bases and at J to 5 bases, leaving 8 bases not matched to a gene. Here the CDR3 reads CASSETGGPAHEQYF. CDR3 nucleotides: TGTGCCAGCAGTGAAACGGGAGGGCCGGCCCACGAGCAGTACTTC.

The chain combines TRBV6-1 with TRBJ2-1; D gene ambiguous. Germline assignment: CDR1 MNHNS and CDR2 SASEGT. CDR3 length equals 15 residues. V was trimmed by 1 base and J by 0 bases, leaving 7 bases between them. CDR3: CASSEGPSSYNEQFF. The CDR3 coding sequence is TGTGCCAGCAGTGAAGGTCCTAGCTCCTACAATGAGCAGTTCTTC.

The chain recombines TRBV2 with TRBJ2-2; D may be TRBD2 (6 bases). Germline values: CDR1 SNHLY, CDR2 FYNNEI. The V end was cut by 6 bases, the J end by 3 bases, with 14 bases between. This CDR3 is 15 amino acids long. CDR3 sequence: CASSREVVDTGELFF. CDR3 DNA sequence: TGTGCCAGCAGCAGGGAGGTAGTCGACACCGGGGAGCTGTTTTTT.

This chain links TRBV28 with TRBJ2-7, with TRBD1 matching 9 bases. The CDR3 covers 14 residues. V lost 6 bases, J lost 0 bases, and 3 bases stayed unmatched. Germline CDR1 reads MDHEN; CDR2 reads SYDVKM. The CDR3, as DNA: TGTGCCAGCAGGGGGACAGGGAGCTCCTACGAGCAGTACTTC. This translates into CASRGTGSSYEQYF.

The V gene is TRBV11-3, the J gene TRBJ2-3, with 10 bases matching TRBD2. V was pared by 5 bases and J by 1 base, with 6 bases of the junction left unmatched. This CDR3 has 16 residues. The germline gives CDR1 SGHNT, CDR2 YENEEA. The CDR3 DNA sequence: TGTGCCAGCAGCACATCTAGCGGGAGCCGCACAGATACGCAGTATTTT. It specifies CASSTSSGSRTDTQYF.

This chain connects TRBV4-1 to TRBJ2-4; a weak D match, TRBD1 (7 bases). Trimming stripped 4 bases from V and 8 bases from J, with 18 bases between. The germline gives CDR1 MGHRA, CDR2 YSYEKL. The CDR3 length is 15 residues. CDR3 region: CASSLRDREEDIQYF. CDR3 coding DNA: TGCGCCAGCAGCCTACGTGACAGGGAGGAAGACATTCAGTACTTC.

In its sample, this clone was seen once. V is TRBV7-3 and J is TRBJ2-3; TRBD2 is a possible D gene (6 bases). This CDR3 is built from 13 residues. The germline gives CDR1 SGHTA, CDR2 FQGTGA. V dropped 5 bases and J dropped 4 bases, with 10 bases sitting between them. CDR3 DNA: TGTGCCAGCAGCCGGGGGTTCGCAGATACGCAGTATTTT. It encodes CASSRGFADTQYF.

This sequence joins TRBV7-9 and TRBJ2-3; 8 nucleotides line up with TRBD2. Trimming at V came to 5 bases and at J to 7 bases, leaving 11 bases not matched to a gene. Germline V gives CDR1 SEHNR, CDR2 FQNEAQ (reference sequence). This CDR3 is 15 amino acids long. The CDR3 coding sequence is TGTGCCAGCAGCCCCCCTTTCCGGGAGGGAAATACGCAGTATTTT. The encoded protein is CASSPPFREGNTQYF. The complete variable domain, with remaining parts taken from reference TRBV7-9 and TRBJ2-3, reads DTGVSQNPRHKITKRGQNVTFRCDPISEHNRLYWYRQTLGQGPEFLTYFQNEAQLEKSRLLSDRFSAERPKGSFSTLEIQRTEQGDSAMYLCASSPPFREGNTQYFGPGTRLTVL.

This chain links TRBV28 with TRBJ1-5; 7 positions agree with TRBD1. Germline V gene data show CDR1 as MDHEN and CDR2 as SYDVKM. The J segment lost 9 bases and the V segment lost 5 bases, leaving 7 bases of the junction unmatched. CDR3 length equals 13 residues. As DNA, the CDR3 is TGTGCCAGCAGTATGACAGGGTTGGGGCCCCAGCATTTT. Its protein product is CASSMTGLGPQHF.

The gene calls are TRBV20-1 and TRBJ2-7; tentative D call: TRBD1 (6 bases). Trimming removed 4 bases at V and 5 bases at J, with 9 bases between. The germline CDR1 and CDR2 sequences are DFQATT and SNEGSKA (reference sequence). This CDR3 comprises 11 residues. The CDR3 is CSANQGNEQYF. The DNA for the CDR3 is TGCAGTGCTAATCAGGGGAACGAGCAGTACTTC.

The chain uses TRBV29-1 and TRBJ1-5; D may be TRBD1 (5 bases). V lost 6 bases and J 7 bases, leaving 22 bases between the germline ends. Germline CDR1 reads SQVTM; CDR2 reads ANQGSEA. The CDR3 is 15 amino acids. The CDR3 protein is CSVALGAGGGQPQHF. Written as DNA, the CDR3 is TGCAGCGTGGCCCTCGGGGCAGGTGGGGGGCAGCCCCAGCATTTT. Complete variable domain (other parts from reference TRBV29-1 and TRBJ1-5): SAVISQKPSRDICQRGTSLTIQCQVDSQVTMMFWYRQQPGQSLTLIATANQGSEATYESGFVIDKFPISRPNLTFSTLTVSNMSPEDSSIYLCSVALGAGGGQPQHFGDGTRLSIL.

This clone has just a few counts. The sample carries other DNA sequences with the same CDR3. The rearrangement joins TRBV5-1 to TRBJ2-7; TRBD1 is a possible D gene (5 bases). Germline loops: CDR1 SGHRS, CDR2 YFSETQ. The germline V and J ends were trimmed by 0 bases and 2 bases, with 6 bases remaining between them. The CDR3 sequence is 13 residues long. The CDR3 DNA is TGCGCCAGCAGCTTGGTGGGGCCCTACGAGCAGTACTTC. Protein: CASSLVGPYEQYF.